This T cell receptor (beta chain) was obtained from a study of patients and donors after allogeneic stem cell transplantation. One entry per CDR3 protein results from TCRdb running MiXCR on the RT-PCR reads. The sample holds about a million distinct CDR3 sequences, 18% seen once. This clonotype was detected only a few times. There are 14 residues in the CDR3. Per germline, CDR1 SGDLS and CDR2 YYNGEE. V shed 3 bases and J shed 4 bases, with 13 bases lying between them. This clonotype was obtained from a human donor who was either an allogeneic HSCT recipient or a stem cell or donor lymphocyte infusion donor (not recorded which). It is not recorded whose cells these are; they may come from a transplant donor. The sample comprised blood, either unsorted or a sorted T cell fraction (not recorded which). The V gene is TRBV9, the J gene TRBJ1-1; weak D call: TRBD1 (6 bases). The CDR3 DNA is TGTGCCAGCAGCGGAGAGGGGGTCGGCACTGAAGCTTTCTTT. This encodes CASSGEGVGTEAFF.